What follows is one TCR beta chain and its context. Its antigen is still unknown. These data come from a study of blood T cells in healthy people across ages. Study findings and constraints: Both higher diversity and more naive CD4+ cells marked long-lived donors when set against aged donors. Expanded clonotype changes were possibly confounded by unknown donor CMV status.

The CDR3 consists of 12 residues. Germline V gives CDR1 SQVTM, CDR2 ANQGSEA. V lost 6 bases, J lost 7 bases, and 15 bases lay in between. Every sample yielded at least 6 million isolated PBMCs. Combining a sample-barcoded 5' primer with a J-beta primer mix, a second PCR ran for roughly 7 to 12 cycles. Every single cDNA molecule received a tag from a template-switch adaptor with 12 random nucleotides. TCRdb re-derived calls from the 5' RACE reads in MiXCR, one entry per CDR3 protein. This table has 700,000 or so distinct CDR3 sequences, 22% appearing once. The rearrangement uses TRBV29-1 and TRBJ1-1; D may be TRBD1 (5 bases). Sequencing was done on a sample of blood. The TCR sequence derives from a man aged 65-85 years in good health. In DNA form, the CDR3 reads TGCAGCGTAGCGGGGCAGGGCCTTGAAGCTTTCTTT. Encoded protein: CSVAGQGLEAFF.